Each of the 9 T cell receptor beta chains below was sequenced from the same sample in a study of cytomegalovirus exposure and HLA in healthy donors (dated by TCRdb to between 2016 and 2019). Receptors were amplified or captured by the immunoSEQ multiplex PCR assay. The table comes from immuneACCESS by way of TCRdb, which keeps in-frame sequences with V and J called. Part of the clones is missing from these tables; in studies checked, under half for an unresolved V gene and the rest for unknown reasons. Recorded for this sample are 150,000 to 170,000 clones; 85% to 90% of them occurred a single time. Approximately 2% of the sample rests with the top ten. Sequencing was done on a sample of PBMCs. The receptors shown here come from a human donor in good health.

The V call is TRBV30, the J call TRBJ2-7, with D possibly matching TRBD2 (5 bases). The CDR3 is 13 residues long. Between the trimmed V and J ends, which lost 0 bases and 5 bases, there was a span of 11 bases. Germline V CDR1 and CDR2: GTSNPN, SVGIG (reference sequence). The DNA for the CDR3 is TGTGCCTGGAGTGTACAAGAGGGCGACGAGCAGTACTTC. This sequence encodes CAWSVQEGDEQYF.

The rearrangement uses TRBV19 and TRBJ2-2; 10 nucleotides match TRBD1. V lost 7 bases, J lost 3 bases, and 5 bases stayed unmatched. The CDR3 runs 15 residues. Germline CDR1 is LNHDA and CDR2 is SQIVND (reference sequence). The CDR3 loop is CASTPGQGYTGELFF. DNA of the CDR3: TGTGCCAGTACTCCGGGACAGGGGTACACCGGGGAGCTGTTTTTT.

The chain is built from TRBV19 and TRBJ1-1; D not resolved. CDR1 is LNHDA and CDR2 is SQIVND in the germline V gene (reference sequence). The CDR3 extends over 14 amino acids. Trimming pared 3 bases from V and 1 base from J, leaving 9 bases between. CDR3 region: CASSIPGKNTEAFF. The CDR3 DNA follows: TGTGCCAGTAGTATTCCGGGGAAGAACACTGAAGCTTTCTTT.

Only one count was recorded for this clone. The chain recombines TRBV13 with TRBJ2-7; 7 bases align to TRBD2. V lost 5 bases and J lost 3; bases outside the gene matches: 7. CDR1 and CDR2 from the germline V gene are PRHDT and FYEKMQ (reference sequence). This CDR3 is built from 14 residues. The CDR3 nucleotides are TGTGCCAGCAGCCATATCCTAGCGGACTACGAGCAGTACTTC. This encodes CASSHILADYEQYF. The complete variable domain, with remaining parts taken from reference TRBV13 and TRBJ2-7, reads AAGVIQSPRHLIKEKRETATLKCYPIPRHDTVYWYQQGPGQDPQFLISFYEKMQSDKGSIPDRFSAQQFSDYHSELNMSSLELGDSALYFCASSHILADYEQYFGPGTRLTVT.

The rearrangement joins TRBV6-5 to TRBJ2-1; 7 bases align to TRBD1. The germline V gene has CDR1 MNHEY and CDR2 SVGAGI. The J segment lost 8 bases and the V segment lost 3 bases, leaving 4 bases of the junction unmatched. The CDR3 runs to 13 residues. CDR3 in amino acids: CASSYQQGDEQFF. CDR3 in DNA: TGTGCCAGCAGTTATCAGCAGGGGGATGAGCAGTTCTTC.

This clone occurred once. The V gene is TRBV5-1, the J gene TRBJ2-7, with TRBD2 matching over 8 bases. CDR1 SGHRS and CDR2 YFSETQ come from the germline V gene. V lost 3 bases to trimming and J lost 1 base; unmatched junction nucleotides: 15. The CDR3 sequence is 18 residues long. CDR3 residues: CASSSSKNWLAGSYEQYF. Here the CDR3 DNA reads TGCGCCAGCAGCTCCTCCAAGAATTGGCTAGCGGGTTCCTACGAGCAGTACTTC.

The chain links TRBV7-2 to TRBJ2-7; D is undetermined. The CDR3 covers 13 residues. V lost 5 bases to trimming and J lost 3 bases, with 11 bases between them. The germline CDR1 and CDR2 sequences are SGHTA and FQGNSA. CDR3 bases: TGTGCCAGCAGCGTTGGCTCATTCTACGAGCAGTACTTC. It is translated as CASSVGSFYEQYF.

The rearrangement joins TRBV19 to TRBJ2-7, with TRBD2 as a possible D gene (6 bases). Looked up from germline, CDR1 is LNHDA and CDR2 is SQIVND (reference sequence). The V gene lost 2 bases and the J gene lost 0 bases, with 11 bases spanning the gap. The CDR3 contains 15 residues. CDR3 amino acids: CASSIKGLSSYEQYF. CDR3 coding DNA: TGTGCCAGTAGTATAAAGGGACTGAGCTCCTACGAGCAGTACTTC. Using reference TRBV19 and TRBJ2-7 for the parts outside the CDR3, the full variable domain is DGGITQSPKYLFRKEGQNVTLSCEQNLNHDAMYWYRQDPGQGLRLIYYSQIVNDFQKGDIAEGYSVSREKKESFPLTVTSAQKNPTAFYLCASSIKGLSSYEQYFGPGTRLTVT.

The chain links TRBV4-3 to TRBJ1-1, with TRBD1 as a possible D gene (6 bases). The CDR3 runs 15 residues. V was trimmed by 1 base and J by 1 base, leaving 10 bases between them. Looked up from germline, CDR1 is LGHNA and CDR2 is YSLEER. Here the CDR3 DNA reads TGCGCCAGCAGCCAAGGGGGACACAGGAACACTGAAGCTTTCTTT. This encodes CASSQGGHRNTEAFF.